This T cell receptor (beta chain) originates from a study of blood T cell repertoires in COVID-19. The wider study: Collection of acute and convalescent COVID-19 samples took place in the United States, Italy and Spain. Nucleic acid was either cDNA or gDNA, and it came from T cells, B-cell-depleted T cells, or PBMCs.

The V gene's germline CDR1 is LNHDA and CDR2 SQIVND (reference sequence). The junction had 6 bases not matched to a gene; V was cut back by 5 bases and J by 4 bases. The length of the CDR3 is 14 residues. Methods used by the authors: It was from reference gene primer amplification that nucleated cell counts were estimated. Sequenced by immunoSEQ multiplex PCR; TCRdb stores in-frame clones only, minus some. The DNA gave D and trimming, while V, J and clone size come from that table. The data show fewer than 400,000 clones, less than 85% seen once. The source material was peripheral blood. V gene TRBV19 combines with J gene TRBJ1-1; 8 nucleotides match TRBD1. This sequence originates from a woman aged 18-29 years with acute or convalescent COVID-19. In DNA, the CDR3 is TGTGCCAGTAGTGGCCGACAGGGGACCACTGAAGCTTTCTTT. Protein sequence: CASSGRQGTTEAFF.